This is a list of T cell receptor beta chains from one sample in a study of blood T cell repertoires in COVID-19. This table comes from immunoSEQ multiplex PCR, and its TCRdb copy is limited to in-frame clones, with some not included. The sample records roughly 150,000 clones, around 80% being singletons. Material: peripheral blood. The origin of the receptors is a man in his 60s with active or convalescent COVID-19. Each CDR3 is given with its conserved first and last residue. D genes are given only for firm matches. Clone size is given for some rows only: seen once, a few or many times, or a class if the clone is expanded.

CDR3 | DNA | D | size | J | V
CASSPPPQGSTYNEQFF | TGTGCCAGCTCACCACCGCCGCAGGGTTCTACCTACAATGAGCAGTTCTTC | . | . | TRBJ2-1 | TRBV18
CASSLYLAGNNEQFF | TGTGCCAGCAGCCTTTACCTAGCGGGTAACAATGAGCAGTTCTTC | TRBD2 | . | TRBJ2-1 | TRBV3-1/TRBV3-2
CASSEGQANYGYTF | TGTGCCAGCAGTGAGGGACAAGCTAACTATGGCTACACCTTC | . | . | TRBJ1-2 | TRBV6-1
CASRLATDTQYF | TGTGCCAGTCGACTAGCCACAGATACGCAGTATTTT | TRBD2 | . | TRBJ2-3 | TRBV3-1/TRBV3-2
CASSPSGSQPQHF | TGTGCCAGCTCACCTTCCGGGAGCCAGCCCCAGCATTTT | . | . | TRBJ1-5 | TRBV18
CATSSDLGTATTNEKLFF | TGTGCCACCAGCAGTGATTTGGGGACAGCCACAACTAATGAAAAACTGTTTTTT | TRBD1 | . | TRBJ1-4 | TRBV15
CASGTGNYGYTF | TGTGCCTCCGGCACGGGGAACTATGGCTACACCTTC | . | once | TRBJ1-2 | TRBV7-8
CASSFQGEAFF | TGTGCCAGTAGTTTCCAGGGAGAAGCTTTCTTT | . | few | TRBJ1-1 | TRBV19
CASSYRVLSAEAFF | TGTGCCAGCAGTTACAGAGTGCTGAGCGCTGAAGCTTTCTTT | . | few | TRBJ1-1 | TRBV6-2/TRBV6-3
CASSESPPAADKMTQYF | TGTGCCAGCAGTGAATCCCCCCCGGCCGCCGACAAGATGACCCAGTACTTC | . | few | TRBJ2-5 | TRBV25-1
CASRTDRLNTGELFF | TGTGCCAGCAGGACAGACAGGTTGAACACCGGGGAGCTGTTTTTT | . | . | TRBJ2-2 | TRBV6-5
CASSTQGLAGETQYF | TGTGCCAGCAGTACCCAGGGACTAGCGGGGGAGACCCAGTACTTC | TRBD2 | . | TRBJ2-5 | TRBV6-5
CASSDDRGSSPLHF | TGCGCCAGCAGTGATGACAGGGGGTCTTCACCCCTCCACTTT | TRBD1 | . | TRBJ1-6 | TRBV10-2
CASSVLLSGAPGYTF | TGTGCCAGCAGTGTTCTCTTGTCAGGGGCGCCCGGCTACACCTTC | . | . | TRBJ1-2 | TRBV2
CASSPFGQGPHEQYF | TGTGCCAGCAGTCCCTTTGGACAGGGGCCCCACGAGCAGTACTTC | TRBD1 | . | TRBJ2-7 | TRBV28
CASSVGTTQPQHF | TGTGCCAGCAGCGTCGGGACAACTCAGCCCCAGCATTTT | . | . | TRBJ1-5 | TRBV7-2
CASSLSPTGSGANVLTF | TGTGCCAGCAGTTTATCCCCCACAGGGTCTGGGGCCAACGTCCTGACTTTC | . | . | TRBJ2-6 | TRBV28
CASRQGASAGELFF | TGTGCCAGCAGACAGGGGGCGTCGGCCGGGGAGCTGTTTTTT | TRBD1 | . | TRBJ2-2 | TRBV6-5
CAISAAGLAGGPGELFF | TGTGCCATCAGCGCAGCGGGACTAGCGGGGGGGCCCGGGGAGCTGTTTTTT | TRBD2 | . | TRBJ2-2 | TRBV10-3
CASSLRGGTQPQHF | TGTGCCAGCAGCCTTCGGGGGGGAACTCAGCCCCAGCATTTT | . | . | TRBJ1-5 | TRBV28
CASSQADRVNEKLFF | TGTGCCAGCAGCCAAGCGGACAGGGTGAATGAAAAACTGTTTTTT | TRBD1 | . | TRBJ1-4 | TRBV4-2
CASTPSSGNTIYF | TGTGCCAGCACCCCGTCCTCTGGAAACACCATATATTTT | . | once | TRBJ1-3 | TRBV6-6
CASSVATSGGGGQETQYF | TGTGCCAGCAGCGTAGCGACTAGCGGGGGCGGGGGCCAAGAGACCCAGTACTTC | TRBD2 | few | TRBJ2-5 | TRBV9
CAIGGELRETQYF | TGTGCCATCGGCGGTGAGTTGAGGGAGACCCAGTACTTC | . | . | TRBJ2-5 | TRBV24-1
CASSVQGADTGELFF | TGTGCCAGCAGTGTACAGGGGGCGGACACCGGGGAGCTGTTTTTT | TRBD1 | . | TRBJ2-2 | TRBV2
CASSSRGSLNTEAFF | TGTGCCAGCAGCTCCAGGGGGAGCCTGAACACTGAAGCTTTCTTT | TRBD1 | . | TRBJ1-1 | TRBV11-2
CASSPFGGDNNEQFF | TGTGCCAGCTCACCGTTCGGGGGAGACAACAATGAGCAGTTCTTC | . | . | TRBJ2-1 | TRBV18
CAISEARAGYTF | TGTGCCATCAGTGAAGCGAGAGCTGGCTACACCTTC | . | . | TRBJ1-2 | TRBV10-3
CASSVGDTTNANYGYTF | TGTGCCAGCAGCGTAGGGGACACTACAAATGCTAACTATGGCTACACCTTC | . | . | TRBJ1-2 | TRBV9
CASSQVGTSSYNEQFF | TGCGCCAGCAGCCAAGTAGGGACTAGCAGCTACAATGAGCAGTTCTTC | TRBD2 | . | TRBJ2-1 | TRBV4-1
CASSIAPIRNTEAFF | TGTGCCAGTAGTATAGCCCCGATCAGAAACACTGAAGCTTTCTTT | . | once | TRBJ1-1 | TRBV19
CASSLWDRHGYTF | TGTGCCAGCAGTTTATGGGACAGGCATGGCTACACCTTC | TRBD1 | once | TRBJ1-2 | TRBV12-3/TRBV12-4
CASIRSGDNEQFF | TGTGCCAGCATTCGCTCGGGGGACAATGAGCAGTTCTTC | . | . | TRBJ2-1 | TRBV25-1
CASSDSHRVSEGYTF | TGTGCCAGCAGCGATTCGCACAGGGTGTCGGAGGGCTACACCTTC | . | . | TRBJ1-2 | TRBV6-5
CASTRGNTGELFF | TGTGCCAGCACCCGGGGGAACACCGGGGAGCTGTTTTTT | . | . | TRBJ2-2 | TRBV28
CASSESGLSRNEQFF | TGTGCCAGCAGTGAGTCGGGACTTTCCCGAAATGAGCAGTTCTTC | . | . | TRBJ2-1 | TRBV2
CATEDRNTGELFF | TGCGCCACGGAGGACAGGAACACCGGGGAGCTGTTTTTT | . | once | TRBJ2-2 | TRBV4-1
CASSLIAADTQYF | TGTGCCAGCAGTCTAATAGCGGCAGATACGCAGTATTTT | . | . | TRBJ2-3 | TRBV28